Sequencing of this TCR beta chain was carried out in a study of cytomegalovirus exposure and HLA in healthy donors. Whole-study results and caveats: Analyzed later, most CMV-associated TCR beta chains appeared HLA-restricted.

Remarks on this clone: What it binds is unknown.

13 Jbeta primers and 60 Vbeta primers were used for the PCR. Data came from immunoSEQ multiplex PCR; TCRdb stores just in-frame clones and leaves some out. The data contain roughly 40,000 clones, 81% of them singletons. The CDR3 length is 15 residues. The V gene's germline CDR1 is SGHTA and CDR2 FQGNSA. Trimming took 5 bases from V and 5 from J; bases not matched to a gene: 11. This chain joins TRBV7-2 and TRBJ2-5; TRBD1 aligns across 7 bases. Specimen: PBMCs. The clonotype comes from a man over 45 in good health and CMV-seronegative. CDR3 loop: CASSPVSGGPETQYF. CDR3 in DNA: TGTGCCAGCAGCCCTGTATCAGGGGGTCCGGAGACCCAGTACTTC. The full variable domain, rest sourced from reference TRBV7-2 and TRBJ2-5, is GAGVSQSPSNKVTEKGKDVELRCDPISGHTALYWYRQSLGQGLEFLIYFQGNSAPDKSGLPSDRFSAERTGGSVSTLTIQRTQQEDSAVYLCASSPVSGGPETQYFGPGTRLLVL.